This T cell receptor (beta chain) derives from a study of CD8 T cells in Susac syndrome. Between the trimmed V and J ends, which lost 2 bases and 9 bases, there was a span of 13 bases. CDR1 and CDR2 from the germline V gene are SQVTM and ANQGSEA. The CDR3 runs 12 residues. Sequencing of TCR beta was carried out in blood CD8+ and CD4+ T cells. While CD8+ and CD4+ T cells were isolated negatively, TEMRA cells were enriched by FACS. cDNA came from about 0.5 to 1 ug RNA primed by random hexamers. Across 54 Vbeta and 13 Jbeta, immunoSEQ multiplex PCR amplified TCR beta CDR3. MiXCR, applied by TCRdb to the immunoSEQ multiplex PCR reads, yields one record per CDR3 protein. Of some 150,000 distinct CDR3 sequences in the sample, 94% are singletons; the top ten hold less than 0.095%.

The sequence was collected from a human donor in good health. The rearrangement uses TRBV29-1 and TRBJ1-2; D is undetermined. The sequencing input was CD4+ T cells from PBMCs. The CDR3 reads CSVEILVPRYTF. CDR3 DNA: TGCAGCGTTGAAATCCTGGTTCCCCGCTACACCTTC.